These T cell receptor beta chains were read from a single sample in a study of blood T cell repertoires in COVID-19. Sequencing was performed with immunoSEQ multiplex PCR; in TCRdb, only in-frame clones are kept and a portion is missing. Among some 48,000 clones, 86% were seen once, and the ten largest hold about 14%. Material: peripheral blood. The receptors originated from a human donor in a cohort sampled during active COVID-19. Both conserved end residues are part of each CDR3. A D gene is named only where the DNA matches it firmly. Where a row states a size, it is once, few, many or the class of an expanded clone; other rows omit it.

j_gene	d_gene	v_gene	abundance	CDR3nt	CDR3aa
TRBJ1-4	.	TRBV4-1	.	TGCGCCAGCAGGGAGACCGAAAAACTGTTTTTT	CASRETEKLFF
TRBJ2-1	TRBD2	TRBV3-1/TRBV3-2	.	TGTGCCAGCAGCCAAGTTGAGCCATCACCGGGACTAGCGACAGGGGAGGAGCAGTTCTTC	CASSQVEPSPGLATGEEQFF
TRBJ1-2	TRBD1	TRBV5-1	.	TGCGCCAGCAGCTTAACCGGGACAGGGGGTACTAACTATGGCTACACCTTC	CASSLTGTGGTNYGYTF
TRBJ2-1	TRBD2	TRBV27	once	TGTGCCAGCAGTCCCTGGGGACTAGCGGGGTACAATGAGCAGTTCTTC	CASSPWGLAGYNEQFF
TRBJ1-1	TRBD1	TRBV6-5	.	TGTGCCAGCAGTCGAGACAGGGTCGGGACTGAAGCTTTCTTT	CASSRDRVGTEAFF
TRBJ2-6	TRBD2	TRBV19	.	TGTGCCAGTACCCAGACACCGGGACTAAAACCCTCTGGGGCCAACGTCCTGACTTTC	CASTQTPGLKPSGANVLTF
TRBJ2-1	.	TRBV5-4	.	TGTGCCAGCAGCGCCCCCGACAGGCATGCCTACAATGAGCAGTTCTTC	CASSAPDRHAYNEQFF
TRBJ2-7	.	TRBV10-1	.	TGCGCCAGCAGTACAAACCTGGAGCAGTACTTC	CASSTNLEQYF
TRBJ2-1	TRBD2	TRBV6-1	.	TGTGCCAGCAGTGAAGCACGACTAGCGGGAGTCAATGAGCAGTTCTTC	CASSEARLAGVNEQFF
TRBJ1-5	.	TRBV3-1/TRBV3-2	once	TGTGCCAGCAGCCAAGGTCAGGATCAGCCCCAGCATTTT	CASSQGQDQPQHF
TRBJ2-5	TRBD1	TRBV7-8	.	TGTGCCAGCAGCCACCGTACTGGACAGGGTAAAGAGCAAGAGACCCAGTACTTC	CASSHRTGQGKEQETQYF
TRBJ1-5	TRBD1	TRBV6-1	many	TGTGCCAGCAGTGAAGTGGGACAGCCAAGGAATCAGCCCCAGCATTTT	CASSEVGQPRNQPQHF
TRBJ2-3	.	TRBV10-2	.	TGCGCCAGCAGTGATAGCGGAGGAGCGGATACGCAGTATTTT	CASSDSGGADTQYF
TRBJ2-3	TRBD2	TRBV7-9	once	TGTGCCAGCAGCTTGCTAACGGGAGGGCCTGCAGATACGCAGTATTTT	CASSLLTGGPADTQYF
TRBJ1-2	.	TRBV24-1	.	TGTGCCACCAGTGATTTGGGGCAGGGCTATGGCTACACCTTC	CATSDLGQGYGYTF
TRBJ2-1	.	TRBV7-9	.	TGTGCCAGCAGCTCCGGGACAACCAATGAGCAGTTCTTC	CASSSGTTNEQFF
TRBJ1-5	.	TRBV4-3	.	TGCGCCAGCAGCCGAGACATCCACAATCGACCCCAGCATTTT	CASSRDIHNRPQHF
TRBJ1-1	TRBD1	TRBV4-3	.	TGCGCCAGCAGCCAAGGATCCACAGGGGGCGGGGGTACTGAAGCTTTCTTT	CASSQGSTGGGGTEAFF
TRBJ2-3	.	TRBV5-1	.	TGCGCCAGCAGCGCACAGGGAGTGAGCACAGATACGCAGTATTTT	CASSAQGVSTDTQYF
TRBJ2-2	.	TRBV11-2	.	TGTGCCAGCAGCCTACGCGAGGGGGCCGGGGAGCTGTTTTTT	CASSLREGAGELFF
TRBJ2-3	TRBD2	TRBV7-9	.	TGTGCCAGCAGCTGGCCTCCCAGACTAGCGGGGAGTGCCGATACGCAGTATTTT	CASSWPPRLAGSADTQYF
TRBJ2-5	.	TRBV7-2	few	TGTGCCAGCAGCTTGGTATCTAGGCGAGAAGAGACCCAGTACTTC	CASSLVSRREETQYF
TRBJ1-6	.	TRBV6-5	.	TGTGCCTCCACCACCCAGCAGGGGAATTCACCCCTCCACTTT	CASTTQQGNSPLHF
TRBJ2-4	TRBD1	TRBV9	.	TGTGCCAGCAGCCCCACGGGACAGGGAAACATTCAGTACTTC	CASSPTGQGNIQYF
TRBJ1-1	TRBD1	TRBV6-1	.	TGTGCCAGCAGTGAAGCCGGGACAGGGTGGCGGGGGAACACTGAAGCTTTCTTT	CASSEAGTGWRGNTEAFF
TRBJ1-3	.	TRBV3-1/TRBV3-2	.	TGTGCCAGCAGCCTACTGACAGGAACTGGAAACACCATATATTTT	CASSLLTGTGNTIYF
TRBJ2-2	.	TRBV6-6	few	TGTGCCAGCACCTCTCACCAGACATCGAACACCGGGGAGCTGTTTTTT	CASTSHQTSNTGELFF
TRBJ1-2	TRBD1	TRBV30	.	TGTGCCTGGGAAGACAGGGGTCTCGGTGGCTACACCTTC	CAWEDRGLGGYTF
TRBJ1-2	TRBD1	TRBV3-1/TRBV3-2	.	TGTGCCAGCAGCCAAGAATGGAACAGGGGGGGTGGCTACACCTTC	CASSQEWNRGGGYTF
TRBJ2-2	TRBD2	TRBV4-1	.	TGCGCCAGCACAAGAGGACTAGCGGGAGAGGGGAACACCGGGGAGCTGTTTTTT	CASTRGLAGEGNTGELFF
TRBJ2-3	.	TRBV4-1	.	TGCGCCAGCAGCCAATCAGGGGTATCTATGCCAGATACGCAGTATTTT	CASSQSGVSMPDTQYF
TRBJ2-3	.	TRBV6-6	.	TGTGCCAGCAGCCCTCGCGGGATTAGGGCTGCAGATACGCAGTATTTT	CASSPRGIRAADTQYF
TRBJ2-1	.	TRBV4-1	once	TGCGCCAGCAGCTACAGGGCCGTCGATTACAATGAGCAGTTCTTC	CASSYRAVDYNEQFF
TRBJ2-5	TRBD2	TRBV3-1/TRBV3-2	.	TGTGCCAGCAGCCCCTCGGGGCTAGCGGTCCAAGAGACCCAGTACTTC	CASSPSGLAVQETQYF
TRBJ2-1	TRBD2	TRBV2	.	TGTGCCAGTTCCCCCTGGGGACTAGCCTACAATGAGCAGTTCTTC	CASSPWGLAYNEQFF
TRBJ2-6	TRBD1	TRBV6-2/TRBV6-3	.	TGTGCCAGCAGTTACTTGAGACAGGGGGATGGGGCCAACGTCCTGACTTTC	CASSYLRQGDGANVLTF
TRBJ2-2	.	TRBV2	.	TGTGCCGCAATTGGCCCAAGACAGCGTCGCACCGGGGAGCTGTTTTTT	CAAIGPRQRRTGELFF
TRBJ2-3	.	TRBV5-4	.	TGTGCCAGCAGCCCCCCCCGATCGGGGGAACAGTATTTT	CASSPPRSGEQYF
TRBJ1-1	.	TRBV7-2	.	TGTGCCAGCAGCTTAGCTGGCGCGGGGATGAACACTGAAGCTTTCTTT	CASSLAGAGMNTEAFF
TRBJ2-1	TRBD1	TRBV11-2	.	TGTGCCAGCAGCTTTCAGGGGGTGGGTTACAATGAGCAGTTCTTC	CASSFQGVGYNEQFF
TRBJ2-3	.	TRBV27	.	TGTGCCAGCAGGGGACTGGCGGGTTCCGTTTATCGAGATACGCAGTATTTT	CASRGLAGSVYRDTQYF
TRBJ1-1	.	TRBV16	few	TGTGCCAGCAGCCAATCAGGCAGGACTGAAGCTTTCTTT	CASSQSGRTEAFF
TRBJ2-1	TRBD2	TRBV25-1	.	TGTGCCAGCAGTGAATATAGGACTAGCGGGTCCTACAATGAGCAGTTCTTC	CASSEYRTSGSYNEQFF
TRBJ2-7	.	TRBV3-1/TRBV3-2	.	TGTGCCAGCAGCCAAGATGTTGGGCAAGTTGCCTACGAGCAGTACTTC	CASSQDVGQVAYEQYF
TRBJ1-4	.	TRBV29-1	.	TGCAGCGGCGATCAGGAGAGAGGGGAAAAACTGTTTTTT	CSGDQERGEKLFF
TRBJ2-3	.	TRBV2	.	TGTGCCAGCAGTGAAGGGTCAGGGTGGGATACGCAGTATTTT	CASSEGSGWDTQYF
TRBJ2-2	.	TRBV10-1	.	TGCGCCAGCAGTGAACAAATAGCAACCGGGGAGCTGTTTTTT	CASSEQIATGELFF
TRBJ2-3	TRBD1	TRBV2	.	TGTGCCAGCAGTCGAGACAGGGGCACAGATACGCAGTATTTT	CASSRDRGTDTQYF
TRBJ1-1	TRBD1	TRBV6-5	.	TGTGCCAGCTCCAAGCCTGGGACAGCGAACACTGAAGCTTTCTTT	CASSKPGTANTEAFF
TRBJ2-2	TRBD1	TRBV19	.	TGTGCCAGTAGTCCGAGGACAGGGCGGGCCGGGGAGCTGTTTTTT	CASSPRTGRAGELFF
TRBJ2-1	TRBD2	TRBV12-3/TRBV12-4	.	TGTGCCAGCAGTGGACTAGCGGGAGTTGAGCAGTTCTTC	CASSGLAGVEQFF
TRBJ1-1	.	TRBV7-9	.	TGTGCCAGCAGTTTCGACAGGTTAGCTTTCTTT	CASSFDRLAFF
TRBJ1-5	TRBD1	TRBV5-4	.	TGTGCCAGCAGCTTGGGGCCAGGGGGTCAGCCCCAGCATTTT	CASSLGPGGQPQHF
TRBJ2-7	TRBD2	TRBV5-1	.	TGCGCCAGCAGCATTCAAGGACTAGCGGGGTCCTACGAGCAGTACTTC	CASSIQGLAGSYEQYF
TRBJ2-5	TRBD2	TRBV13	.	TGTGCCAGCAGCTTACGGACTAGCGGGGGCAAAGAGACCCAGTACTTC	CASSLRTSGGKETQYF
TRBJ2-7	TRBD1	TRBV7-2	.	TGTGCCAGCAGTAGCTCAGGGGACAGGGTCCACGAGCAGTACTTC	CASSSSGDRVHEQYF
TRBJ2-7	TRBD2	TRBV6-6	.	TGTGCCAGCATTGGACTAGCGGGGGCCTCTGGCTACGAGCAGTACTTC	CASIGLAGASGYEQYF
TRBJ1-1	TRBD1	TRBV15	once	TGTGCCACCAGCAGGGGACAGACGAACACTGAAGCTTTCTTT	CATSRGQTNTEAFF
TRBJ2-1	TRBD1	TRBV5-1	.	TGCGCCAGCAGCTTACAGGGGGACTACAATGAGCAGTTCTTC	CASSLQGDYNEQFF